The sequence of this TCR beta chain was determined in a study of T cells in localized non-small cell lung cancer. V lost 5 bases to trimming and J lost 2 bases, with 13 bases between them. CDR3 length: 15 amino acids. The germline V gene has CDR1 LNHDA and CDR2 SQIVND (reference sequence). Generated by immunoSEQ multiplex PCR, the TCRdb table keeps only in-frame clones and is missing some. The table has around 140,000 clones, roughly 90% seen once. The chain couples TRBV19 to TRBJ1-5; D gene ambiguous. This receptor was identified in an older female donor with stage I lung adenocarcinoma. Sequenced here: peripheral blood, sampled before any cancer treatment. CDR3 nucleotides: TGTGCCAGTAGTCCCCGGATCGATGGCAATCAGCCCCAGCATTTT. Its protein product is CASSPRIDGNQPQHF.